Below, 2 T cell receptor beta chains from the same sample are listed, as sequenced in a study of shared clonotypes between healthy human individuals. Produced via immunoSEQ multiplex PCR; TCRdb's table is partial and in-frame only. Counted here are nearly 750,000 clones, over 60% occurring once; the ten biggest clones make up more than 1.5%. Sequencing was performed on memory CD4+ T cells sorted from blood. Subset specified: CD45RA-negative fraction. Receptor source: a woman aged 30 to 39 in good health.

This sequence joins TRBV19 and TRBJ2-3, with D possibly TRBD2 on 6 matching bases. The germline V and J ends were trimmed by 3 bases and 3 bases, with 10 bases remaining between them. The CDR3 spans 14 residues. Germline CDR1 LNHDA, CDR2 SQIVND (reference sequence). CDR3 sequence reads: CASSIGTLTDTQYF. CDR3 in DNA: TGTGCCAGTAGTATCGGGACTTTAACAGATACGCAGTATTTT.

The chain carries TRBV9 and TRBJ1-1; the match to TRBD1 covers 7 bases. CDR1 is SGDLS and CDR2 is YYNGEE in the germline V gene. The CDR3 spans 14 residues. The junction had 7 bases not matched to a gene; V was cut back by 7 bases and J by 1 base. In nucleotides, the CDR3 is TGTGCCAGCGGGCCGGGACAGAAGAACACTGAAGCTTTCTTT. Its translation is CASGPGQKNTEAFF. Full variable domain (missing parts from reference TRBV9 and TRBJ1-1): DSGVTQTPKHLITATGQRVTLRCSPRSGDLSVYWYQQSLDQGLQFLIQYYNGEERAKGNILERFSAQQFPDLHSELNLSSLELGDSALYFCASGPGQKNTEAFFGQGTRLTVV.